The T cell receptor (beta chain) described here comes from a study of preoperative IRX-2 immunotherapy in early breast cancer (dated by TCRdb to between 2018 and 2021). The germline V gene supplies CDR1 SGHNT and CDR2 YENEEA. V gives up 4 bases and J gives up 2 bases, and the segment between their germline ends measures 11 bases. The CDR3, from cysteine to phenylalanine, totals 14 residues. The CDR3 DNA has 42 bases and is translated from base 1. Comment on this clone: It has no known antigen specificity. No per-base quality is available; no much larger clone lies one base away.

Reading the label with the study, this specimen's treatment or condition is: preoperative locoregional IRX-2 cytokine immunotherapy. The samples were obtained from a phase Ib study that tested preoperative, locoregional IRX-2 cytokine immunotherapy meant to prime immune responses. The donors were early-stage breast cancer patients who were given IRX-2 prior to surgery. The library was obtained by the immunoSEQ multiplex PCR assay. TCRdb re-hosts the immuneACCESS table, in-frame sequences only. Its copies lack some clones; in the studies checked, an unresolved V gene accounts for under half of them, and the cause for the rest is not known. The sample yields 24,000 or so clones; approximately 80% were counted once. The ten largest clones represent roughly 2.4% of the sample.

The V and J genes are TRBV11-3 and TRBJ2-5; matching of 5 bases hints at TRBD2 as the D gene. The sequence was collected from a human donor with breast cancer. The material sequenced was lymph node tissue, taken before IRX-2 immunotherapy. The nucleotide sequence reads TGTGCCAGCAGCTCCGGACTGGAACAAGAGACCCAGTACTTC. Its protein product is CASSSGLEQETQYF.